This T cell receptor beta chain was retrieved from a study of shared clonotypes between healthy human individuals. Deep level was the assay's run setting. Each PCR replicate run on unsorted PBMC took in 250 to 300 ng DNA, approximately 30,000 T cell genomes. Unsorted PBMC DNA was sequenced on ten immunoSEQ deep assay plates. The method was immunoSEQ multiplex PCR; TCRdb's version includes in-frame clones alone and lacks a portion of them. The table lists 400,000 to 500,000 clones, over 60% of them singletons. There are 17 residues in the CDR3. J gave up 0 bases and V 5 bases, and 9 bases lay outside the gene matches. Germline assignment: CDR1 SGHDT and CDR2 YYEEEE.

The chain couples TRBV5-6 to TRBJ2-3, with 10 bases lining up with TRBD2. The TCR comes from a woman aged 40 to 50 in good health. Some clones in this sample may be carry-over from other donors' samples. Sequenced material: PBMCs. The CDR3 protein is CASSGLAALTSTDTQYF. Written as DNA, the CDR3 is TGTGCCAGCAGTGGACTAGCGGCCCTTACTAGCACAGATACGCAGTATTTT.